This T cell receptor beta chain emerged from a study of Graves' ophthalmopathy and Graves' hyperthyroidism. From RNA, the CDR3 regions of TCR beta chains were amplified and sequenced. An opening RT-PCR round employed HTBI primers and preceded a second-round multiplex PCR. TCRdb recomputed calls from the multiplex PCR reads with MiXCR, one row per CDR3 protein. The sample includes around 1.1 million distinct CDR3 sequences, about 40% of them seen just once. This clonotype was seen a few times. The sample was peripheral blood or thyroid tissue (not recorded which). The sequence was collected from an adult man with Graves' hyperthyroidism.

The CDR3 region is CASSLGVGGVGSGANVLTF. Written as DNA, the CDR3 is TGTGCCAGCAGCTTGGGCGTCGGGGGCGTCGGGTCTGGGGCCAACGTCCTGACTTTC. The chain is built from TRBV5-4 and TRBJ2-6; D possibly uses TRBD1 or TRBD2 (6 bases each). V was clipped by 0 bases and J by 1 base, with 17 bases between them. Germline V CDR1 and CDR2: SGHNT, YYREEE (reference sequence). The CDR3 has 19 amino acids.